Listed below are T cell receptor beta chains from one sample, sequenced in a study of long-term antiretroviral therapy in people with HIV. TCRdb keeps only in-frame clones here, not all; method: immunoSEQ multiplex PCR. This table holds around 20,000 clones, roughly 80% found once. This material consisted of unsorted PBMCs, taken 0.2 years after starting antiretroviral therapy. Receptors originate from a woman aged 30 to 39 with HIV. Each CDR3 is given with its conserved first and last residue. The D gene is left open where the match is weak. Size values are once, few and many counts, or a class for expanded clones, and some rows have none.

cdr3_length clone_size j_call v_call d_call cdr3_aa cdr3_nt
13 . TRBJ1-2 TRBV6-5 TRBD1 CASSYRTGDGYTF TGTGCCAGCAGTTACAGAACAGGGGACGGCTACACCTTC
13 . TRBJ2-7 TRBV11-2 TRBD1 CASSLGTAYEQYF TGTGCCAGCAGCCTCGGGACAGCCTACGAGCAGTACTTC
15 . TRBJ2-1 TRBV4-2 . CASSQEAGLYNEQFF TGTGCCAGCAGCCAAGAGGCGGGGCTATACAATGAGCAGTTCTTC
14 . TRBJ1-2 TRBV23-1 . CASSQVREHYGYTF TGCGCCAGCAGTCAAGTCAGGGAACACTATGGCTACACCTTC
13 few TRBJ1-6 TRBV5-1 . CASSPDVFSPLHF TGCGCCAGCAGCCCGGACGTTTTTTCACCCCTCCACTTT
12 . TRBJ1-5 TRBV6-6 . CASRDSNQPQHF TGTGCCAGCCGGGATAGCAATCAGCCCCAGCATTTT
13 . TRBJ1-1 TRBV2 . CASSEQTDVGAFF TGTGCCAGCAGTGAACAGACAGACGTCGGAGCTTTCTTT
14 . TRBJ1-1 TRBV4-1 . CASSQVTGNTEAFF TGCGCCAGCAGCCAAGTTACGGGAAACACTGAAGCTTTCTTT
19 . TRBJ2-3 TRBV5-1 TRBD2 CASSTGTSGGPTSTDTQYF TGCGCCAGCAGCACCGGGACTAGCGGGGGCCCTACTAGCACAGATACGCAGTATTTT
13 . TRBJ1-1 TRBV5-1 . CASSQGLSTEAFF TGCGCCAGCAGTCAGGGTTTGAGCACTGAAGCTTTCTTT
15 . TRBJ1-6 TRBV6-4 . CASRLRGANNSPLHF TGTGCCAGCAGGCTTAGGGGGGCGAACAATTCACCCCTCCACTTT
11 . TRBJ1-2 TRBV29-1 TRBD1 CSVGTVYGYTF TGCAGCGTCGGGACAGTCTATGGCTACACCTTC
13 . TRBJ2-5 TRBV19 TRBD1 CASSGTGKETQYF TGTGCCAGTAGTGGGACAGGGAAAGAGACCCAGTACTTC
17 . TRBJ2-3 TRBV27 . CASRSGTTRFDTDTQYF TGTGCCAGCAGGAGTGGGACAACCCGATTTGATACAGATACGCAGTATTTT
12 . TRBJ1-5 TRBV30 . CAWSAPRQPQHF TGTGCCTGGAGTGCCCCCCGCCAGCCCCAGCATTTT
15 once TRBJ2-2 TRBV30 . CAWRKGGPMTGELFF TGTGCCTGGAGAAAGGGGGGGCCTATGACCGGGGAGCTGTTTTTT
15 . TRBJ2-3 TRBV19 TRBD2 CASRSGGGLTDTQYF TGTGCCAGCCGATCCGGGGGGGGCCTAACAGATACGCAGTATTTT
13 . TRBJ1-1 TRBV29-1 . CSAKSSGNTEAFF TGCAGCGCCAAAAGTAGCGGGAACACTGAAGCTTTCTTT
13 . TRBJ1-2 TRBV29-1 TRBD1 CSVEGGTGYGYTF TGCAGCGTTGAAGGGGGGACAGGCTACGGCTACACCTTC
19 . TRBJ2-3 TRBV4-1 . CASSQWGQSPLSNTDTQYF TGCGCCAGCAGCCAATGGGGCCAATCGCCCCTCTCGAACACAGATACGCAGTATTTT
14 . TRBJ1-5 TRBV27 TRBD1 CASSFQGGNQPQHF TGTGCCAGCAGTTTTCAGGGGGGCAATCAGCCCCAGCATTTT
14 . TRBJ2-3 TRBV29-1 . CSCAGVGGADTQYF TGCAGCTGCGCAGGGGTTGGTGGGGCAGATACGCAGTATTTT
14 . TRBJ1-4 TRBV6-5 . CASSSRDLDEKLFF TGTGCCAGCAGCTCCCGGGACCTCGATGAAAAACTGTTTTTT
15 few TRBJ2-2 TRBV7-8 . CASSWRVSPDGELFF TGTGCCAGCAGCTGGAGGGTATCCCCGGACGGGGAGCTGTTTTTT
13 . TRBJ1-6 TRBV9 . CASSVTKGSPLHF TGTGCCAGCAGCGTCACGAAGGGTTCACCCCTCCACTTT
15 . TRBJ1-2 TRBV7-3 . CASSPGGSENYGYTF TGTGCCAGCAGCCCTGGGGGCTCGGAGAACTATGGCTACACCTTC
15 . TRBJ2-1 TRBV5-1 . CASSLRGKEVDEQFF TGCGCCAGCAGCTTGCGAGGGAAGGAGGTCGATGAGCAGTTCTTC
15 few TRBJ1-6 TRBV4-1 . CASSQDEGLNSPLHF TGCGCCAGCAGCCAAGATGAGGGGTTGAATTCACCCCTCCACTTT
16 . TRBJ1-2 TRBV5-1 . CASSLIFLGLKDGYTF TGCGCCAGCAGCTTGATATTCCTGGGGCTCAAAGATGGCTACACCTTC
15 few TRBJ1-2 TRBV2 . CASGEARAQGNGYTF TGTGCCAGCGGGGAGGCCAGGGCACAAGGTAATGGCTACACCTTC
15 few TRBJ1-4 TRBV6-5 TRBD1 CASSYSWDSHEKLFF TGTGCCAGCAGTTACTCATGGGACAGTCATGAAAAACTGTTTTTT
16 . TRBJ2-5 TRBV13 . CASSLRGWVLGETQYF TGTGCCAGCAGCTTAAGAGGCTGGGTTCTAGGGGAGACCCAGTACTTC
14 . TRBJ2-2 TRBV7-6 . CASSSSGAGGELFF TGTGCCAGCAGCTCCTCCGGGGCCGGAGGGGAGCTGTTTTTT
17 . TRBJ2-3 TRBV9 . CASSVGGGGPGTDTQYF TGTGCCAGCAGCGTAGGAGGGGGAGGGCCGGGCACAGATACGCAGTATTTT
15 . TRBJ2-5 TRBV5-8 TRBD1 CASSWGTVGQETQYF TGTGCCAGCAGCTGGGGGACAGTTGGGCAAGAGACCCAGTACTTC
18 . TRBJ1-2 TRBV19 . CASSEGILTGRVNYGYTF TGTGCCAGTAGTGAAGGAATCCTAACAGGGCGCGTTAACTATGGCTACACCTTC
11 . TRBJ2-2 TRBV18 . CASSGGGELFF TGTGCCAGCTCTGGGGGCGGGGAGCTGTTTTTT
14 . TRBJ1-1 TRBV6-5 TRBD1 CASRYDRGNTEAFF TGTGCCAGCAGATACGACAGGGGGAACACTGAAGCTTTCTTT
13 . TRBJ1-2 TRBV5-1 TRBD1 CASSLQGAEGYTF TGCGCCAGCAGCTTGCAGGGGGCTGAAGGCTACACCTTC
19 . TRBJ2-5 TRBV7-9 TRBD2 CASSLGRAVAGGEGETQYF TGTGCCAGCAGCTTAGGTCGCGCGGTGGCGGGGGGCGAAGGGGAGACCCAGTACTTC
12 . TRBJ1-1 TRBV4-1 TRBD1 CASSQDRAEAFF TGCGCCAGCAGTCAGGACAGGGCTGAAGCTTTCTTT
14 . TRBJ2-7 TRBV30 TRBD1 CAWSVGTGTYEQYF TGTGCCTGGAGTGTAGGGACAGGGACCTACGAGCAGTACTTC
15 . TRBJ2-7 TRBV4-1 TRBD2 CASSQTTGGPYEQYF TGCGCCAGCAGCCAAACAACGGGGGGGCCCTACGAGCAGTACTTC
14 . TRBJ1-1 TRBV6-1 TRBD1 CASSAGGSLLGGFF TGTGCCAGCAGCGCAGGGGGAAGCCTTCTGGGAGGCTTCTTT
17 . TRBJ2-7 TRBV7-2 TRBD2 CASSLAYKERGIYEQYF TGTGCCAGCAGCTTAGCGTATAAGGAGCGGGGGATCTACGAGCAGTACTTC
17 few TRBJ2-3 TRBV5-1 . CASSLPPTTGRSDTQYF TGCGCCAGCAGCTTGCCTCCCACGACAGGGAGGTCAGATACGCAGTATTTT